This T cell receptor beta chain was found in a study of T cell responses to AZD1222 COVID-19 vaccine. Overall study results and limits: Close to half of spike-specific TCRs reportedly recognize unmutated variant regions. The repertoires were collected only after the peak T cell response.

Repertoires were generated with immunoSEQ multiplex PCR, while TCRdb's copy carries only in-frame clones and drops some. The table includes 84,000 or so clones, around 91% detected once. As concerns this clone: Its target is unknown.

This specimen consisted of peripheral blood, obtained on day 0 of MenACWY control vaccination. The TCR originated in an adult in good health.

The CDR3 loop is CASSGQENQPQHF. CDR3 coding DNA: TGTGCCAGCAGCGGACAGGAGAATCAGCCCCAGCATTTT. The chain recombines TRBV2 with TRBJ1-5; TRBD1 agrees at 7 bases. The V gene's germline CDR1 is SNHLY and CDR2 FYNNEI. V lost 6 bases to trimming and J lost 4 bases; unmatched junction nucleotides: 3. CDR3 length: 13 residues.